This T cell receptor (beta chain) was documented in a study of early stage breast cancer tumors. Findings and caveats of the study: Bulk DNA sequencing of unsorted cells missed chain pairing and markers.

For this clone: Its antigen is unidentified.

The CDR3 length is 12 residues. V was clipped by 5 bases and J by 3 bases, with 9 bases between them. The germline V gene has CDR1 SGHRS and CDR2 YFSETQ. Each sample had two DNA replicates, roughly 0.5 ug blood or roughly 1.4 ug tissue. TCRdb's table, derived via immunoSEQ multiplex PCR, lists solely in-frame clones and lacks some. The table has just over 70,000 clones, around 80% seen once; the top ten hold under 4%. This sequence was found in a person in their sixties or seventies with breast cancer. The J gene is TRBJ2-7, the V gene TRBV5-1; a possible D gene is TRBD2 (6 bases). Source material: blood. The CDR3 reads CASSGGLYEQYF. For the CDR3, the DNA is TGCGCCAGCAGTGGGGGACTCTACGAGCAGTACTTC. Variable domain in full (rest from reference TRBV5-1 and TRBJ2-7): KAGVTQTPRYLIKTRGQQVTLSCSPISGHRSVSWYQQTPGQGLQFLFEYFSETQRNKGNFPGRFSGRQFSNSRSEMNVSTLELGDSALYLCASSGGLYEQYFGPGTRLTVT.